This entry is about one T cell receptor beta chain. Its antigen is unidentified. Sequence at one end of the junction differs from germline and may be a read error. The data originate from a study of Graves' ophthalmopathy and Graves' hyperthyroidism. Having ophthalmopathy, the donors showed moderate-to-severe activity, CAS ≥3 and NOSPECS ≥4, with disease lasting under 3 months. Orbital computed tomography and thyroid ultrasound, along with TRAb, serum thyroxine and clinical symptoms, underpinned diagnosis. Broader study findings: The model forecast ophthalmopathy progression, reaching roughly 70% sensitivity and roughly 72% specificity. In blood appeared most of the expanded thyroid clonotypes whose frequency exceeded 0.001.

Amplification of TCR beta CDR3 regions used RNA transcripts. First-round RT-PCR employed HTBI primers, with a second-round multiplex PCR after it. TCRdb processed the multiplex PCR reads anew with MiXCR; each CDR3 protein has one entry. The sample lists 600,000 to 950,000 distinct CDR3 sequences; about 44% were seen once. The CDR3 is 13 amino acids. The germline V gene encodes CDR1 SNHLY and CDR2 FYNNEI. The sequence was obtained from an adult man with Graves' ophthalmopathy. The source material was peripheral blood. This chain links TRBV2 with TRBJ2-7; D is uncertain. The CDR3 region has the DNA TGTGCCAGCACACCTCAGGAGACTTACGAGCAATACTTC. It encodes CASTPQETYEQYF.